A selection of T cell receptor beta chains follows, all from one sample in a study of HIV-infected patients and healthy controls. Using its own MiXCR run on the 5' RACE reads, TCRdb lists one record per CDR3 protein. The sample has some 5,000 distinct CDR3 sequences, around 8.6% seen once. Source: blood, taken before antiretroviral therapy. These receptors all come from an adult with HIV infection. Each CDR3 is given with its conserved first and last residue. Fields, in order: clone size, V gene, J gene, D gene, CDR3 DNA, CDR3 protein. The D gene is left open where the match is weak. Expanded clones are given a class, and other clones once, few, many or no size at all.

medium-sized,TRBV10-2,TRBJ2-5,.,TGCGCCAGCAGTGAGATTAGCTTTGACGAGACCCAGTACTTC,CASSEISFDETQYF
many,TRBV5-1,TRBJ2-3,TRBD2,TGCGCCAGCAGCTTGGTTGGGACTAGCAGCACAGATACGCAGTATTTT,CASSLVGTSSTDTQYF
many,TRBV20-1,TRBJ1-1,.,TGCAGTGCGCGGGGAGGTGGTACTGAAGCTTTCTTT,CSARGGGTEAFF
medium-sized,TRBV5-1,TRBJ1-1,TRBD1,TGCGCCAGCAGCTTCGAACAGGGGAAGTCCGCTTTCTTT,CASSFEQGKSAFF
large,TRBV7-8,TRBJ2-5,.,TGTGCCAGCAGCCTAAGGACGGGGCAAGAGACCCAGTACTTC,CASSLRTGQETQYF
medium-sized,TRBV12-3/TRBV12-4,TRBJ2-1,TRBD1,TGTGCCAGCATCCCGACAGGGGCCCTGCCTGGTGAGCAGTTCTTC,CASIPTGALPGEQFF
medium-sized,TRBV7-2,TRBJ2-5,.,TGTGCCAGCAGCGTGTCTGCGGTGGGGCTGGGGGAGACCCAGTACTTC,CASSVSAVGLGETQYF
medium-sized,TRBV12-5,TRBJ1-4,TRBD1,TGTGCTAGTGGTTTGGGGACAGGAACCGGCGAAAAACTGTTTTTT,CASGLGTGTGEKLFF
medium-sized,TRBV20-1,TRBJ2-7,TRBD1,TGCAGTGCGAAGACAGGGCGGAGCTCCTACGAGCAGTACTTC,CSAKTGRSSYEQYF
many,TRBV5-6,TRBJ2-7,.,TGTGCCAGCAGCTTGGGAAGGTACGAGCAGTACTTC,CASSLGRYEQYF
many,TRBV5-8,TRBJ2-2,.,TGTGCCAGCAGCTTGCCCACCGGGGCCCTATCGTACGGGGAGCTGTTTTTT,CASSLPTGALSYGELFF
many,TRBV7-9,TRBJ2-3,.,TGTGCCAGCAGCCCCTCTCGGACAGCCGTCTCAGATACGCAGTATTTT,CASSPSRTAVSDTQYF
medium-sized,TRBV7-3,TRBJ2-5,.,TGTGCCAGCAGCTTAGGGTCATCGGGGCACAAGTACTTC,CASSLGSSGHKYF
medium-sized,TRBV6-5,TRBJ2-5,.,TGTGCCAGCAGTTATGGGGGGTCCCAAGAGACCCAGTACTTC,CASSYGGSQETQYF
.,TRBV11-2,TRBJ1-1,TRBD1,TGTGCCAGCACCGGGACAGGGGGTTTGACTGAAGCTTTCTTT,CASTGTGGLTEAFF
medium-sized,TRBV24-1,TRBJ2-1,TRBD2,TGTGCCACCAGTGATCCCGCGACTAGCTCGGCCTACAATGAGCAGTTCTTC,CATSDPATSSAYNEQFF
medium-sized,TRBV12-3/TRBV12-4,TRBJ2-3,TRBD2,TGTGCCAGTAGACTAGCGGGAGTCCCAGATACGCAGTATTTT,CASRLAGVPDTQYF
many,TRBV18,TRBJ2-3,.,TGTGCCAGCTCACCTTTGTCGGATACGCAGTATTTT,CASSPLSDTQYF
medium-sized,TRBV4-1,TRBJ2-7,TRBD2,TGCGCCAGCAGCCAATTGTGGTGGGGAATAGCGGGAGGCTACGAGCAGTACTTC,CASSQLWWGIAGGYEQYF
medium-sized,TRBV12-3/TRBV12-4,TRBJ2-3,.,TGTGCCAGCAGTTTTGGCGCCAGGGAGTCAGATACGCAGTATTTT,CASSFGARESDTQYF
medium-sized,TRBV27,TRBJ2-7,.,TGTGCCAGCAGTTTTTCCAAGTTCTACGAGCAGTACTTC,CASSFSKFYEQYF
many,TRBV12-3/TRBV12-4,TRBJ2-2,TRBD1,TGTGCCAGCAGCTGGGACAGAAGCACCGGGGAGCTGTTTTTT,CASSWDRSTGELFF
medium-sized,TRBV15,TRBJ2-3,.,TGTGCCACCAGCAGAGATCTTAAGACCCCCATACACCGGGGAGATACGCAGTATTTT,CATSRDLKTPIHRGDTQYF
medium-sized,TRBV3-1,TRBJ1-3,.,TGTGCCAGCAGCCAAGCGGTTTGGGGGAGCTCTGGAAACACCATATATTTT,CASSQAVWGSSGNTIYF
many,TRBV7-9,TRBJ1-1,TRBD1,TGTGCCAGCAGCCCCCTCAGGGGGGGGGTGACTGAAGCTTTCTTT,CASSPLRGGVTEAFF
many,TRBV23-1,TRBJ2-1,.,TGCGCCAGCAGTCAATGTTGCAGGGTCAATGAGCAGTTCTTC,CASSQCCRVNEQFF
few,TRBV4-1,TRBJ2-1,TRBD1,TGCGCCAGCAGCCAAGGCCCCGGGACAGGTCGGATTGTCCACTCTTTTCCCCACTACAATGAGCAGTTCTTC,CASSQGPGTGRIVHSFPHYNEQFF
many,TRBV19,TRBJ2-3,.,TGTGCCAGCACAACAGGACGCACAGATACGCAGTATTTT,CASTTGRTDTQYF
medium-sized,TRBV5-6,TRBJ2-5,TRBD1,TGTGCCAGCAGCAGGGGACAGCAATTTAAAGAGACCCAGTACTTC,CASSRGQQFKETQYF
many,TRBV7-6,TRBJ1-1,.,TGTGCCAGCAGCCTAGGACGGGTGAACACTGAAGCTTTCTTT,CASSLGRVNTEAFF
many,TRBV7-8,TRBJ2-1,.,TGTGCCAGCAGCTTACGCCACATCTCCTACAATGAGCAGTTCTTC,CASSLRHISYNEQFF
medium-sized,TRBV2,TRBJ1-4,TRBD1,TGTGCCAGCAGTCGCAGGGGGGAAGAAAAACTGTTTTTT,CASSRRGEEKLFF
.,TRBV20-1,TRBJ1-1,.,TGCAGTGCAAATAGCAGGGAAACTGAAGCTTTCTTT,CSANSRETEAFF
many,TRBV7-9,TRBJ2-7,.,TGTGCCAGCCACAGGATCAACAACGAGCAGTACTTC,CASHRINNEQYF
many,TRBV5-5,TRBJ2-5,TRBD1,TGTGCCAGCAGCTTTCCTGGACAGGGGCAAGAGACCCAGTACTTC,CASSFPGQGQETQYF
medium-sized,TRBV10-3,TRBJ2-6,.,TGTGCCATCAGGCTGGACAGTGCTGGGGCCAACGTCCTGACTTTC,CAIRLDSAGANVLTF
many,TRBV12-3/TRBV12-4,TRBJ2-5,TRBD2,TGTGCCAGCAGTTATATAAGCGGGAAGTACCAAGAGACCCAGTACTTC,CASSYISGKYQETQYF
many,TRBV10-3,TRBJ2-5,TRBD2,TGTGCCATCAGGGACCTGGGGACTAGCGGCAAAGAGACCCAGTACTTC,CAIRDLGTSGKETQYF
.,TRBV20-1,TRBJ2-5,.,TGCAGTGCTAAGGGGGTCCGACAAGAGACCCAGTACTTC,CSAKGVRQETQYF
medium-sized,TRBV7-8,TRBJ2-3,TRBD2,TGTGCCAGCAGCTTAGCGGGCCCACTAGCGGGGGGGCACGCAGATACGCAGTATTTT,CASSLAGPLAGGHADTQYF
medium-sized,TRBV4-2,TRBJ2-5,TRBD1,TGTGCCAGCAGCCAGGCAACCGGACAGGGGAGAGAGACCCAGTACTTC,CASSQATGQGRETQYF
medium-sized,TRBV2,TRBJ2-5,.,TGTGCCAGCACGGGGCAGGGGAGGGAGACCCAGTACTTC,CASTGQGRETQYF
many,TRBV10-1,TRBJ1-1,.,TGCGCCAGCAGTGAGTCGACAGGAGTCACTGAAGCTTTCTTT,CASSESTGVTEAFF
medium-sized,TRBV5-1,TRBJ2-5,.,TGCGCCAGCACCGTGGGACTGCAAGAGACCCAGTACTTC,CASTVGLQETQYF
.,TRBV7-7,TRBJ1-1,.,TGTGCCAGCAGCTTACAGTGGAACACTGAAGCTTTCTTT,CASSLQWNTEAFF
medium-sized,TRBV29-1,TRBJ2-2,.,TGCAGCGGGGCAGGGCTGGCGGGCACCGGGGAGCTGTTTTTT,CSGAGLAGTGELFF
medium-sized,TRBV12-3/TRBV12-4,TRBJ2-5,.,TGTGCCAGCAGCCGGCCCGGGGCCCTGCAAGAGACCCAGTACTTC,CASSRPGALQETQYF
medium-sized,TRBV19,TRBJ2-4,TRBD1,TGTGCCAGTAGCCCTACGCGGGACAGGGTGGGGTACTTC,CASSPTRDRVGYF
many,TRBV6-2/TRBV6-3,TRBJ2-2,.,TGTGCCAGCAGACCGTACGGGACACCCGGGGAGCTGTTTTTT,CASRPYGTPGELFF